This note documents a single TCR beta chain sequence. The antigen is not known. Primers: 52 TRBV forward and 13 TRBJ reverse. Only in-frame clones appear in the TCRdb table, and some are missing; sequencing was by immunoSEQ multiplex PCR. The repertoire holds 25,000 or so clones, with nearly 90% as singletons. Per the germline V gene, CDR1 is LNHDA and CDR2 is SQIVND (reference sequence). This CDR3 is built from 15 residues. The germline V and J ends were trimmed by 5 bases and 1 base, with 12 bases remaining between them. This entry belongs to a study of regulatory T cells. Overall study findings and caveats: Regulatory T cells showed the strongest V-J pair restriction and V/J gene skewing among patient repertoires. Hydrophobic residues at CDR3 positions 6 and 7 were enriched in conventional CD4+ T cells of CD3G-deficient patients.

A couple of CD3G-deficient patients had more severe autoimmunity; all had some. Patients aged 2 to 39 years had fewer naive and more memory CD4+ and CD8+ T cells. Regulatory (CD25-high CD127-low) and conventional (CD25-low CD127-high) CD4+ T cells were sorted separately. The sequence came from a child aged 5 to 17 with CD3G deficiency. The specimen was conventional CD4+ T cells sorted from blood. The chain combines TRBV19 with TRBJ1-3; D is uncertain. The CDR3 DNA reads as TGTGCCAGTAGTGCCCGGGCCATATCTGGAAACACCATATATTTT. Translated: CASSARAISGNTIYF.